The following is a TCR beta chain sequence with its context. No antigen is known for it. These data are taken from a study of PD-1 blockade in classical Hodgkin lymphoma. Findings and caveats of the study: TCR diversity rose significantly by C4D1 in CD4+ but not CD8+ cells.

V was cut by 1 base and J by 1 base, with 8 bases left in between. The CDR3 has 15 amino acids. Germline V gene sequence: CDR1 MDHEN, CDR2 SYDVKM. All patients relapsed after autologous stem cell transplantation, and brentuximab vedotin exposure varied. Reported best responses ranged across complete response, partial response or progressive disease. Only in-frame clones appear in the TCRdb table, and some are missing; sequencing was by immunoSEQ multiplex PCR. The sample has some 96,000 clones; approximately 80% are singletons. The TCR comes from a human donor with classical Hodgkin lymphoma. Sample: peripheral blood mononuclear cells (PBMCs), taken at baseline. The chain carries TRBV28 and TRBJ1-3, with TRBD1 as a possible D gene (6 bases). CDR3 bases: TGTGCCAGCAGTTTATATCAGGGGTCTGGAAACACCATATATTTT. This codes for CASSLYQGSGNTIYF.